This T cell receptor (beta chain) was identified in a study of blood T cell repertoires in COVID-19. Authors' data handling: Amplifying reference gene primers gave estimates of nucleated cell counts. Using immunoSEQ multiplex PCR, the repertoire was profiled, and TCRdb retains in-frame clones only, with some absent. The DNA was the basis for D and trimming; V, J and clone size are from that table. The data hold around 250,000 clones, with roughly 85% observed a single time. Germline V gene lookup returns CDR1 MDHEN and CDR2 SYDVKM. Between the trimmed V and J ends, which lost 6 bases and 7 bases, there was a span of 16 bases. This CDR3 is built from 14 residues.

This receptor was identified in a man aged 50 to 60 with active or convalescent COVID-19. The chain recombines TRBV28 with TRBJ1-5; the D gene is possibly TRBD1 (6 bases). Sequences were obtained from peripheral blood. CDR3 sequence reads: CASRLGGGGQPQHF. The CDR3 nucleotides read TGTGCCAGCAGGCTAGGGGGTGGGGGACAGCCCCAGCATTTT.